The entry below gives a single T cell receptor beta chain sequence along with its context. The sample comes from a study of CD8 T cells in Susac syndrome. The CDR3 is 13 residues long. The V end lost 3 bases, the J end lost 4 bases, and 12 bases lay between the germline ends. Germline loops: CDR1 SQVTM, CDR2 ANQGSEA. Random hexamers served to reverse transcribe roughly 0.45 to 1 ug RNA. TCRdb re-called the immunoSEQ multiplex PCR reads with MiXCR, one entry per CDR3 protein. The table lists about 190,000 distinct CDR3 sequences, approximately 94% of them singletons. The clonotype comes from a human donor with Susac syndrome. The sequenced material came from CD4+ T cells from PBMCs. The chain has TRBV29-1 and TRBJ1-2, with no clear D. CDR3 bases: TGCAGCGTTGAGGGTCGCGGAATCTATGGCTACACCTTC. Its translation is CSVEGRGIYGYTF.